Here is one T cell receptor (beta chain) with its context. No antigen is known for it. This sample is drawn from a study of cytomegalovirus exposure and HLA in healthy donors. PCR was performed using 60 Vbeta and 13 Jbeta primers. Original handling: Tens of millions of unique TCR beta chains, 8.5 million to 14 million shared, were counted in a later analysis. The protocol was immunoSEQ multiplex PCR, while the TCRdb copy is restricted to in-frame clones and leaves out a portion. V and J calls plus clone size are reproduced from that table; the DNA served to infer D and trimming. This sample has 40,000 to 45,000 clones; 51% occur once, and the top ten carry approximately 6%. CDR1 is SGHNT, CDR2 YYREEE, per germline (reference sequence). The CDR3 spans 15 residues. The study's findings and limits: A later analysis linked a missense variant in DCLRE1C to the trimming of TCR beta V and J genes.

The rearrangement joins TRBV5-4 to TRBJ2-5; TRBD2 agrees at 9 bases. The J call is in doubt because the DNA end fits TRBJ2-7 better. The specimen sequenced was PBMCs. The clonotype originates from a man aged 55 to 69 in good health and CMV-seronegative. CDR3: CASSLDLREGYEQYF. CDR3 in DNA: TGTGCCAGCAGCTTGGACTTGCGGGAGGGATACGAGCAGTACTTC.